One and the same sample provided the 31 T cell receptor beta chains below, sequenced in a study of T cell repertoires in cytomegalovirus infection (dated by TCRdb to 2018 to 2020). The instrument given in TCRdb is Illumina HiSeq 1500. TCRdb passed the public sequencing reads through fastp at Q25 and MiXCR, retaining productive beta sequences. Rows are combined by CDR3 protein, so each entry shows the most common genes and DNA. This sample has under 450,000 distinct CDR3 sequences in its table, and about 34% of those were observed once. Of the sample, 13% is held by the ten largest clones. These TCRs' antigens remain unknown. The treatment or condition label corresponds to: in vitro stimulation with specific CMV peptide epitopes to enrich CMV-specific T cells. The sequences come from cultured PBMCs, collected from culture after CMV antigen stimulation. These receptors were taken from a human donor in good health (CMV status not recorded). Some clones in this sample may be carry-over from other donors' samples.

J is TRBJ2-7 and V is TRBV20-1; TRBD2 agrees at 10 bases. The CDR3 is made up of 21 amino acids. Trimming at V came to 5 bases and at J to 3 bases, leaving 28 bases not matched to a gene. CDR1 is DFQATT, CDR2 SNEGSKA, per germline (reference sequence). CDR3 protein: CSAPRRLAGVQTTAPFYEQYF. The CDR3 DNA sequence: TGCAGTGCTCCCAGGCGGCTAGCGGGAGTTCAAACCACAGCCCCTTTCTACGAGCAGTACTTC.

This clonotype was detected a few times. V is TRBV12-3 or TRBV12-4 and J is TRBJ2-5; D is unresolved. V gave up 7 bases and J gave up 1 base, with 13 bases separating them. The CDR3 totals 14 residues. Here the CDR3 DNA reads TGTGCCAGCACCTTGGGGTATTCCCAAGAGACCCAGTACTTC. Encoded protein: CASTLGYSQETQYF.

The V gene is TRBV24-1, the J gene TRBJ2-1; 7 bases match TRBD2. Germline lookup yields CDR1 KGHDR and CDR2 SFDVKD. The trim removed 2 bases at V and 2 bases at J, leaving 2 bases unmatched. This CDR3 has 15 amino acids. The CDR3 protein is CATSDSGGAYNEQFF. Written as DNA, the CDR3 is TGTGCCACCAGTGATTCGGGGGGTGCCTACAATGAGCAGTTCTTC.

This clonotype showed up just a few times. The V gene is TRBV7-2, the J gene TRBJ2-2; D gene ambiguous. CDR1 is SGHTA and CDR2 is FQGNSA in the germline V gene. Trimming removed 5 bases from V and 6 bases from J, with 13 bases in between. The CDR3 runs to 14 residues. The CDR3 coding sequence is TGTGCCAGCAGCGTATCTTCCCCCTCCGGGGAGCTGTTTTTT. Translated, it gives CASSVSSPSGELFF. Combining the CDR3 with reference TRBV7-2 and TRBJ2-2 gives the whole variable domain GAGVSQSPSNKVTEKGKDVELRCDPISGHTALYWYRQSLGQGLEFLIYFQGNSAPDKSGLPSDRFSAERTGGSVSTLTIQRTQQEDSAVYLCASSVSSPSGELFFGEGSRLTVL.

The chain has TRBV30 and TRBJ1-2; D unresolved. The V end was cut by 2 bases, the J end by 0 bases, with 1 base between. The CDR3 loop spans 11 amino acids. Germline CDR1 and CDR2: GTSNPN and SVGIG (reference sequence). CDR3 DNA: TGTGCCTGGAGTTCTAACTATGGCTACACCTTC. The encoded protein is CAWSSNYGYTF.

The J gene is TRBJ2-7, the V gene TRBV27; D may be TRBD1 (5 bases). Trimming removed 6 bases from V and 3 bases from J, with 12 bases in between. Germline CDR1 MNHEY, CDR2 SMNVEV (reference sequence). The CDR3 is 13 residues long. The CDR3 region has the DNA TGTGCCAGCAGGCTAAGTACAGGCTACGAGCAGTACTTC. It encodes CASRLSTGYEQYF.

Note on this clonotype: A clone one base away is much larger, so this may be a read error. J is TRBJ1-1 and V is TRBV7-9, with no clear D. Germline CDR1 reads SEHNR; CDR2 reads FQNEAQ (reference sequence). This CDR3 comprises 12 residues. V gave up 4 bases and J gave up 0 bases, with 3 bases separating them. The CDR3 nucleotides read TGTGCCAGCAGCTGGGTGAACACTGAAGCTTTCTTT. This translates into CASSWVNTEAFF.

This clonotype appeared many times. This chain connects TRBV7-2 to TRBJ2-3, with 8 positions matching TRBD1. Per the germline V gene, CDR1 is SGHTA and CDR2 is FQGNSA. V was clipped by 1 base and J by 1 base; unmatched bases: 4. This CDR3 is built from 16 residues. Here the CDR3 reads CASSLGSGGGTDTQYF. CDR3 coding DNA: TGTGCCAGCAGCTTAGGATCAGGGGGCGGCACAGATACGCAGTATTTT.

The rearrangement joins TRBV7-3 to TRBJ2-1, with 12 nucleotides matching TRBD2. The CDR3 runs 15 residues. From germline, CDR1 is SGHTA and CDR2 FQGTGA. The trim removed 5 bases at V and 9 bases at J, leaving 8 bases unmatched. In DNA form, the CDR3 reads TGTGCCAGCAGCCCTCTAGCGGGAGGGGCCGGTGAGCAGTTCTTC. It codes for CASSPLAGGAGEQFF.

Concerning this clonotype itself: Sequence at one end of the junction differs from germline and may be a read error. The rearrangement joins TRBV27 to TRBJ1-3; no clear D gene. CDR1 and CDR2 (germline): MNHEY, SMNVEV (reference sequence). This CDR3 is 16 amino acids long. CDR3 protein: CASSLLHPNSGNTMYF. The CDR3, as DNA: TGTGCCAGCAGTTTATTGCACCCAAACTCTGGAAACACCATGTATTTT.

In its sample, this clonotype was seen a few times. The chain employs TRBV7-2 and TRBJ1-2; D is possibly TRBD1 (5 bases). Germline V gene data show CDR1 as SGHTA and CDR2 as FQGNSA. Trimming removed 1 base at V and 3 bases at J, with 9 bases between. The CDR3 has 14 amino acids. CDR3 DNA: TGTGCCAGCAGCTTAGATCCGGGGCACTATGGCTACACCTTC. Encoded protein: CASSLDPGHYGYTF. Based on the CDR3 plus reference TRBV7-2 and TRBJ1-2, the full variable domain is GAGVSQSPSNKVTEKGKDVELRCDPISGHTALYWYRQSLGQGLEFLIYFQGNSAPDKSGLPSDRFSAERTGGSVSTLTIQRTQQEDSAVYLCASSLDPGHYGYTFGSGTRLTVV.

The chain employs TRBV29-1 and TRBJ2-5; no definite D call. With 3 bases removed from V and 4 bases from J, the gap between germline ends came to 9 bases. Germline assignment: CDR1 SQVTM and CDR2 ANQGSEA. The CDR3 totals 12 residues. CDR3 sequence reads: CSVDQVGETQYF. The CDR3 nucleotides are TGCAGCGTTGACCAGGTGGGAGAGACCCAGTACTTC. The variable domain in full, with the rest retrieved from reference TRBV29-1 and TRBJ2-5, is SAVISQKPSRDICQRGTSLTIQCQVDSQVTMMFWYRQQPGQSLTLIATANQGSEATYESGFVIDKFPISRPNLTFSTLTVSNMSPEDSSIYLCSVDQVGETQYFGPGTRLLVL.

V gene TRBV29-1 combines with J gene TRBJ2-1; possible D gene TRBD1, 6 bases. V was trimmed by 6 bases and J by 10 bases, leaving 22 bases between them. Germline V lookup: CDR1 SQVTM, CDR2 ANQGSEA. CDR3 size: 14 residues. The CDR3 sequence: CSVGKGVAIGEQFF. CDR3 coding DNA: TGCAGCGTCGGAAAGGGGGTAGCGATAGGGGAGCAGTTCTTC.

The gene calls are TRBV12-3 or TRBV12-4 and TRBJ2-3, with 9 bases aligning to TRBD2. The V gene end was trimmed by 6 bases and the J gene end by 7 bases; junction bases not matched to a gene: 8. This CDR3 region has 14 residues. The CDR3 DNA reads as TGTGCCAGCAGACATAGCGGGAGTACCTATACGCAGTATTTT. It is translated as CASRHSGSTYTQYF.

The rearrangement uses TRBV7-2 and TRBJ2-2; D unresolved. V dropped 3 bases and J dropped 1 base, with 6 bases sitting between them. Germline lookup yields CDR1 SGHTA and CDR2 FQGNSA. This CDR3 region has 14 residues. The CDR3 spells CASSFWWNTGELFF. CDR3 DNA sequence: TGTGCCAGCAGCTTTTGGTGGAACACCGGGGAGCTGTTTTTT.

This chain joins TRBV4-3 and TRBJ1-2; D remains unclear. CDR3 length equals 15 residues. Germline V gene data show CDR1 as LGHNA and CDR2 as YSLEER. V was pared by 0 bases and J by 0 bases, with 8 bases between. The CDR3 is CASSQDEGANYGYTF. CDR3 DNA sequence: TGCGCCAGCAGCCAAGATGAAGGAGCTAACTATGGCTACACCTTC.

The rearrangement uses TRBV6-5 and TRBJ2-7; TRBD2 agrees at 9 bases. The length of the CDR3 is 16 residues. The V gene end was trimmed by 7 bases and the J gene end by 7 bases; junction bases not matched to a gene: 17. In germline, CDR1 is MNHEY, CDR2 SVGAGI. The CDR3 loop is CASMRSGGRGRGEQYV. CDR3 sequence (DNA): TGTGCCAGCATGAGATCGGGCGGGAGGGGTCGCGGGGAGCAGTACGTC.

In its sample, this clonotype was seen a few times. The chain combines TRBV7-8 with TRBJ1-4; D is ambiguous. V was clipped by 5 bases and J by 5 bases, with 9 bases between them. This CDR3 comprises 13 residues. Germline V gives CDR1 SGHVS, CDR2 FQNEAQ. The CDR3 loop is CASSKGPNEKLFF. The CDR3 region has the DNA TGTGCCAGCAGCAAAGGACCGAATGAAAAACTGTTTTTT.

This chain links TRBV6-2 or TRBV6-3 with TRBJ1-1; the D gene is possibly TRBD1 (5 bases). CDR1 is MNHEY and CDR2 is SVGEGT in the germline V gene. V dropped 1 base and J dropped 3 bases, with 9 bases sitting between them. CDR3 length equals 14 residues. The CDR3 DNA is TGTGCCAGCAGTTACTTGTCGGGGGACACTGAAGCTTTCTTT. Translating gives CASSYLSGDTEAFF.

V is TRBV27 and J is TRBJ2-1, with TRBD2 as a possible D gene (6 bases). CDR1 and CDR2 (germline): MNHEY, SMNVEV (reference sequence). The CDR3 has 15 amino acids. V lost 2 bases and J lost 3, with 11 bases in between. Here the CDR3 reads CASSLNSGGYNEQFF. The CDR3 DNA is TGTGCCAGCAGTTTAAATAGCGGAGGCTACAATGAGCAGTTCTTC.

This chain connects TRBV28 to TRBJ1-2; 11 bases match TRBD1. The CDR3 consists of 17 residues. V shed 8 bases and J 1 base; nucleotides not matched to a gene: 12. Looked up from germline, CDR1 is MDHEN and CDR2 is SYDVKM. CDR3 sequence: CASSTPGQGGNNYGYTF. CDR3 DNA sequence: TGTGCCAGCTCTACTCCGGGACAGGGGGGAAATAACTATGGCTACACCTTC.

J is TRBJ1-4 and V is TRBV12-3 or TRBV12-4; 9 bases fit TRBD1. V shed 0 bases and J 7 bases; nucleotides not matched to a gene: 9. The CDR3 is made up of 17 amino acids. CDR3 sequence: CASSLAGTGRGGEKLFF. The CDR3 DNA reads TGTGCCAGCAGTTTAGCCGGGACAGGGAGGGGAGGTGAAAAACTGTTTTTT.

This clonotype was picked up a small number of times. This sequence joins TRBV12-3 or TRBV12-4 and TRBJ2-5; 11 bases are a match to TRBD2. Germline trimming cut 6 bases from V and 12 bases from J; bases unmatched to any gene: 15. The CDR3 extends over 15 amino acids. In DNA form, the CDR3 reads TGTGCCAGCAGACGAGGACTAGCGGGTGGGTCGGAGGAGTACTTC. This encodes CASRRGLAGGSEEYF.

The chain uses TRBV6-2 or TRBV6-3 and TRBJ2-1; 12 bases agree with TRBD2. Trimming cost V 4 bases and J 0 bases; bases outside gene matches: 4. The CDR3 contains 17 residues. Looked up from germline, CDR1 is MNHEY and CDR2 is SVGEGT. The CDR3 reads CASSSRTSGTSYNEQFF. Here the CDR3 DNA reads TGTGCCAGCAGTTCCCGGACTAGCGGGACCTCCTACAATGAGCAGTTCTTC.

This clonotype has more than one count but fewer than ten. The gene calls are TRBV5-4 and TRBJ2-2, with D possibly called TRBD1 or TRBD2 (5 bases each). This CDR3 has 14 residues. Germline V lookup: CDR1 SGHNT, CDR2 YYREEE (reference sequence). Trimming stripped 1 base from V and 4 bases from J, with 8 bases between. The CDR3: CASSLRGPTGELFF. CDR3 in DNA: TGTGCCAGCAGCTTGCGGGGACCCACCGGGGAGCTGTTTTTT. The variable domain in full, with the rest retrieved from reference TRBV5-4 and TRBJ2-2, is ETGVTQSPTHLIKTRGQQVTLRCSSQSGHNTVSWYQQALGQGPQFIFQYYREEENGRGNFPPRFSGLQFPNYSSELNVNALELDDSALYLCASSLRGPTGELFFGEGSRLTVL.

V and J are TRBV6-1 and TRBJ1-3; 10 bases fit TRBD1. Trimming at V came to 0 bases and at J to 2 bases, leaving 1 base not matched to a gene. The length of the CDR3 is 16 residues. In germline, CDR1 is MNHNS, CDR2 SASEGT. In DNA, the CDR3 is TGTGCCAGCAGTGAAGCCGGGACAGGGGCTGGAAACACCATATATTTT. Amino acids: CASSEAGTGAGNTIYF.

V usage is TRBV5-6 and J usage is TRBJ2-5; 8 bases line up with TRBD2. V gave up 4 bases and J gave up 5 bases; unmatched junction bases: 10. Germline CDR1 reads SGHDT; CDR2 reads YYEEEE. There are 15 residues in the CDR3. CDR3 nucleotide sequence: TGTGCCAGCAGCAATCAGCGGGAGAGGGGGGAGACCCAGTACTTC. It is translated as CASSNQRERGETQYF.

Only a few counts were recorded for this clonotype. The J gene is TRBJ2-7, the V gene TRBV28; no clear D. Per germline, CDR1 MDHEN and CDR2 SYDVKM. V shed 3 bases and J shed 0 bases, with 12 bases lying between them. The CDR3 contains 15 residues. CDR3 nucleotide sequence: TGTGCCAGCAGTTTCGCGGCAGGAAGCTCCTACGAGCAGTACTTC. As protein: CASSFAAGSSYEQYF.

The J gene is TRBJ1-5, the V gene TRBV28; D gene uncertain. The CDR3 has 15 residues. Germline V lookup: CDR1 MDHEN, CDR2 SYDVKM. V lost 5 bases to trimming and J lost 3 bases, with 14 bases between them. This CDR3 reads CASSPSRGFNQPQHF. In DNA form, the CDR3 reads TGTGCCAGCAGTCCCTCTCGGGGATTCAATCAGCCCCAGCATTTT.

The chain combines TRBV6-1 with TRBJ1-5; D unclear. Germline loops: CDR1 MNHNS, CDR2 SASEGT. Trimming cost V 6 bases and J 1 base, with 19 bases left between them. This CDR3 spans 17 amino acids. The CDR3 protein is CASSQRSPGPSNQPQHF. CDR3 in DNA: TGTGCCAGCAGCCAACGATCACCTGGACCCAGCAATCAGCCCCAGCATTTT.

V is TRBV28 and J is TRBJ2-1; D may be TRBD2 (5 bases). Germline values: CDR1 MDHEN, CDR2 SYDVKM. Trimming cost V 5 bases and J 10 bases, with 15 bases left between them. The CDR3 length is 13 residues. CDR3 nucleotides: TGTGCCAGCAGTCCGGACCGGGGAAAAGAGCAGTTCTTC. Translating it yields CASSPDRGKEQFF.